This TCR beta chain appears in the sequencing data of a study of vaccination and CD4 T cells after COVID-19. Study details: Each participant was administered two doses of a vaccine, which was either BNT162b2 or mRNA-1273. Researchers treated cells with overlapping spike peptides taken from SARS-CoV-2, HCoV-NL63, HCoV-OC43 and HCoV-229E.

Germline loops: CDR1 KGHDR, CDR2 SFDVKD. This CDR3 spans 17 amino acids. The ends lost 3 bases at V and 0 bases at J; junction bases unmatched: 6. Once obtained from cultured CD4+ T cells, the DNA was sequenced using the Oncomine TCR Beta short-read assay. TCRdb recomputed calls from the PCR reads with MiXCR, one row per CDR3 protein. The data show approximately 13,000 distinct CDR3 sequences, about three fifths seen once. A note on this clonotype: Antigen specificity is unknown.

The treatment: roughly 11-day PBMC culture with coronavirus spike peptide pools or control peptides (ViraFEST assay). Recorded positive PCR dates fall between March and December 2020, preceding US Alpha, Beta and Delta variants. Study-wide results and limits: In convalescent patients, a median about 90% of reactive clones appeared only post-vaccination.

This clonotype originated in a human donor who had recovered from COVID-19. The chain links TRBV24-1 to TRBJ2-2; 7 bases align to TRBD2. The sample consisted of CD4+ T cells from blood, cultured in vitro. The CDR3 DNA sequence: TGTGCCACCAGTGATGTAGCGGGCTCGCCGAACACCGGGGAGCTGTTTTTT. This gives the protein CATSDVAGSPNTGELFF.